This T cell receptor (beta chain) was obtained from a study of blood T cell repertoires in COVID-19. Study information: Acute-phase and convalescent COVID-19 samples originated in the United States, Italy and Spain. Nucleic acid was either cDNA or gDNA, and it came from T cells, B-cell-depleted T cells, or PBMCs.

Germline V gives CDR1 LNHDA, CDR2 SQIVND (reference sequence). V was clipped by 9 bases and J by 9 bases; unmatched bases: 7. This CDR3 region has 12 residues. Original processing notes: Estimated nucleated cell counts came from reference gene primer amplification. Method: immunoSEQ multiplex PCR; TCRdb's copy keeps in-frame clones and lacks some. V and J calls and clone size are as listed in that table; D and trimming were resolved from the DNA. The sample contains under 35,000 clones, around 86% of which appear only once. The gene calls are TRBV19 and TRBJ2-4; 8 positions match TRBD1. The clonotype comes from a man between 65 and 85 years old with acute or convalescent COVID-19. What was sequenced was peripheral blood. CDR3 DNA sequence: TGTGCCAGCGCCGGACAGGGTACCATTCAGTACTTC. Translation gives CASAGQGTIQYF.